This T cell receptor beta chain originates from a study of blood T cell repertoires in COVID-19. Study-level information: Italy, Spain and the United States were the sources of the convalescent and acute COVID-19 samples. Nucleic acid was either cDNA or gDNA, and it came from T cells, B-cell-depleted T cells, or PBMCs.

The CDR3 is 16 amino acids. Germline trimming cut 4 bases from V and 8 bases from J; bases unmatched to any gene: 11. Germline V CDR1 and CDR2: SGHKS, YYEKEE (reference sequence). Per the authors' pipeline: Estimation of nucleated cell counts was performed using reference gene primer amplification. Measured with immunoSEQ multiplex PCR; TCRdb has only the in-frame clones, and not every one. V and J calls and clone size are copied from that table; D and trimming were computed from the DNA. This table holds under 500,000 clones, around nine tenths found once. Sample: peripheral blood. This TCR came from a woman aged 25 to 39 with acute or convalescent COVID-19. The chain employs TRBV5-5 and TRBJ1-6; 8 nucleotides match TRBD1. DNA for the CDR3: TGTGCCAGCAGCCCGCTCCCAGGGGGCCTCGATTCACCCCTCCACTTT. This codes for CASSPLPGGLDSPLHF.